This T cell receptor (beta chain) was obtained from a study of radiotherapy plus CTLA-4 blockade in lung cancer. Study background: Objective response was observed in around a sixth of patients, and disease control in about 30%. Findings and limits, study-wide: Among blood TCR repertoires after radiotherapy plus ipilimumab, tumor-derived clones expanded.

Ipilimumab-mediated CTLA-4 blockade plus focal radiation was given to patients having chemo-refractory metastatic non-small-cell lung cancer. A remark on this clone: What it binds is not known.

Profiled with immunoSEQ multiplex PCR; TCRdb holds only in-frame clones, not every one. The sample lists about 39,000 clones, about four fifths occurring once. The CDR3 runs 16 residues. The V gene lost 1 base and the J gene lost 4 bases, with 16 bases spanning the gap. Germline values: CDR1 LNHDA, CDR2 SQIVND (reference sequence). This sequence originates from a human donor with non-small cell lung cancer that progressed on radiotherapy plus ipilimumab. Here the sequenced sample was peripheral blood, taken from a patient treated with radiotherapy plus ipilimumab. The chain employs TRBV19 and TRBJ1-1; maybe TRBD1 (5 bases). CDR3 residues: CASSIAVGMGRTEAFF. Here the CDR3 DNA reads TGTGCCAGTAGTATAGCGGTTGGGATGGGGCGCACTGAAGCTTTCTTT.